This is a list of T cell receptor beta chains from one sample in a study of T cells in tuberculosis. Measured with immunoSEQ multiplex PCR; TCRdb has only the in-frame clones, and not every one. The top ten hold 1.5% to 2% of the sample, which has 35,000 to 45,000 clones, 90% to 95% seen once. Sequencing used PBMCs. The receptors here all came from a donor between 10 and 35 years old with latent tuberculosis or without tuberculosis infection. Some clones in this sample may be carry-over from other donors' samples. Each CDR3 is given with its conserved first and last residue. Not every row has a clone size; where given, it reads once, few, many or a size class.

. TRBJ2-7 TRBV4-3 CASSQDTQGGEQYF
. TRBJ2-7 TRBV5-4 CASSRQQLTYEQYF
. TRBJ2-1 TRBV7-7 CASSLSAGHNEQFF
. TRBJ1-1 TRBV4-1 CASSQDLGGAQNTEAFF
. TRBJ1-2 TRBV5-1 CASSLQEAGYTF
once TRBJ2-1 TRBV6-5 CASSPPGLAYNEQFF
. TRBJ2-7 TRBV19 CASSTRLAGFYEQYF
. TRBJ2-1 TRBV29-1 CSVERGNNEQFF
. TRBJ2-2 TRBV9 CASSVELISNTGELFF
. TRBJ2-3 TRBV19 CASSPGLAGSTDTQYF
. TRBJ2-2 TRBV5-1 CASSSNRVGTGELFF
. TRBJ2-7 TRBV19 CASSWGSPRDEQYF
. TRBJ2-7 TRBV27 CASSLWGTGSEQYF
. TRBJ1-2 TRBV11-2 CASSLDYPGLGYGYTF
. TRBJ2-7 TRBV19 CASSPSASGREQYF
few TRBJ2-7 TRBV11-3 CASSLGGDSYEQYF
. TRBJ2-1 TRBV7-9 CASSRFTGGAIDEQFF
few TRBJ2-3 TRBV5-1 CASSLEEASTDTQYF
. TRBJ2-7 TRBV18 CASSRTRGPDYEQYF
few TRBJ2-7 TRBV7-8 CASASRSYEQYF
. TRBJ2-2 TRBV4-3 CASSQEWGQGNTGELFF
. TRBJ2-7 TRBV6-6 CASSYRESNEQYF
. TRBJ2-5 TRBV7-2 CASSLEEGETQYF
. TRBJ1-2 TRBV7-9 CASSLGNGYTF
. TRBJ2-1 TRBV7-9 CASSFSGSPQFF
. TRBJ2-7 TRBV7-9 CAISPGYSASYEQYF
. TRBJ1-1 TRBV29-1 CSGDRASTEAFF
. TRBJ2-2 TRBV5-4 CASSRPGGSDTGELFF
. TRBJ2-2 TRBV30 CAFKGLAGGPGELFF
. TRBJ2-1 TRBV5-6 CASSSRTDRFYNEQFF
. TRBJ2-2 TRBV27 CASSFGGSPNTGELFF
. TRBJ2-1 TRBV7-2 CASSLTLAGAYNEQFF
. TRBJ2-3 TRBV6-5 CASRSSADTQYF
. TRBJ2-7 TRBV11-3 CASSLDSYEQYF
. TRBJ1-2 TRBV19 CASSQTANYGYTF
. TRBJ1-4 TRBV6-1 CASRVAQANEKLFF
once TRBJ2-1 TRBV15 CATSRDQGGYNEQFF
. TRBJ2-1 TRBV5-3 CARSSQGPDEQFF
. TRBJ1-2 TRBV5-1 CASSLGQGARYGYTF
. TRBJ2-1 TRBV30 CAWSRGGTKSYNEQFF
. TRBJ2-3 TRBV7-7 CASSSAAGFTDTQYF
once TRBJ2-7 TRBV19 CASSHSGLKDYEQYF